The table lists the clone carrying this T cell receptor beta chain with many counts. No antigen is known for it. RNA transcripts gave rise to amplified TCR beta CDR3 regions. A set of HTBI primers served as the primers for a first-round RT-PCR of the TCR CDR3. TCRdb used MiXCR to reprocess the multiplex PCR reads, holding one entry per CDR3 protein. The sample has 200,000 to 250,000 distinct CDR3 sequences, approximately 23% seen once. This record comes from a study of T cells in Graves' hyperthyroidism and ophthalmopathy. Overall study findings and caveats: Researchers report that a 13 V-J model separated ophthalmopathy from stable hyperthyroidism. Peripheral blood also featured most of the thyroid clonotypes expanded above 0.001.

Every diagnosis used clinical symptoms, serum thyroxine and TRAb, thyroid ultrasound and orbital computed tomography. CDR1 and CDR2 (germline): MNHEY, SVGEGT. The CDR3 has 12 amino acids. Trimming shortened V by 7 bases and J by 0 bases, and 7 bases separated the two germline ends. This clonotype originated in a woman aged 40 to 50 with Graves' ophthalmopathy. V usage is TRBV6-2 or TRBV6-3 and J usage is TRBJ2-7; D gene unclear. Source material: blood. The CDR3 spells CASKVSSYEQYF. The CDR3 bases are TGTGCCAGCAAGGTCAGCTCCTACGAGCAGTACTTC.